The 20 T cell receptor beta chains presented below share a single source sample, sequenced in a study of post-analysis software for immune sequencing data. The study, taken as a whole, reports: Controls had lower frequencies than patients of about 5 TRBV segments, which included TRBV5-6, TRBV5-1 and TRBV20-1.

No cognate antigen is known for these TCRs. Unique molecular identifiers were built into the TCR beta cDNA libraries. In TCRdb, the PCR reads were re-called with MiXCR into one record per CDR3 protein. The repertoire consists of 500,000 to 600,000 distinct CDR3 sequences, with roughly 40% occurring once and the leading ten covering under 2%. Material for sequencing was blood. These receptor sequences come from a girl aged 10 to 17 with multiple sclerosis.

This clonotype was found a few times. The chain couples TRBV6-6 to TRBJ1-5, with TRBD1 as a possible D gene (6 bases). Germline V gives CDR1 MNHNY, CDR2 SVGAGI (reference sequence). V was clipped by 5 bases and J by 4 bases, with 12 bases between them. The CDR3 is 14 residues long. The CDR3, as DNA: TGTGCCAGCAGTCCATCGGACAGTAATCAGCCCCAGCATTTT. Encoded protein: CASSPSDSNQPQHF.

This clonotype was counted only a few times. The chain employs TRBV6-5 and TRBJ2-4; D is undetermined. The CDR3 runs 16 residues. Germline CDR1 is MNHEY and CDR2 is SVGAGI. V dropped 5 bases and J dropped 4 bases, with 18 bases sitting between them. This CDR3 is CASSQSLAWKKNIQYF. CDR3 bases: TGTGCCAGCAGTCAATCCTTGGCATGGAAGAAAAACATTCAGTACTTC.

This clonotype was seen a handful of times. This rearrangement joins TRBV4-1 to TRBJ2-7; 10 bases are a match to TRBD1. The V gene end was trimmed by 0 bases and the J gene end by 5 bases; junction bases not matched to a gene: 7. This CDR3 contains 16 residues. CDR1 MGHRA and CDR2 YSYEKL come from the germline V gene. As DNA, the CDR3 is TGCGCCAGCAGCCAAGATTCGGGGACAGGGGTGGACGAGCAGTACTTC. Its protein is CASSQDSGTGVDEQYF.

This clonotype was counted a few times. The rearrangement uses TRBV29-1 and TRBJ1-2, with TRBD1 matching 7 bases. V dropped 6 bases and J dropped 7; count of bases not matched to a gene: 8. The germline gives CDR1 SQVTM, CDR2 ANQGSEA. This CDR3 spans 12 amino acids. As DNA, the CDR3 is TGCAGCGTCAGACAGGGAGCGGGTGGCTACACCTTC. As protein: CSVRQGAGGYTF.

The table lists this clonotype with a few counts. The chain joins TRBV7-2 to TRBJ2-1, with D possibly being TRBD2 (5 bases). The V gene's germline CDR1 is SGHTA and CDR2 FQGNSA. V shed 5 bases and J shed 5 bases, with 22 bases lying between them. This CDR3 has 17 residues. The CDR3 is CASSPPGVGLVDNEQFF. The CDR3 nucleotides are TGTGCCAGCAGCCCGCCCGGGGTGGGATTAGTCGACAATGAGCAGTTCTTC. The variable domain in full, completed from reference TRBV7-2 and TRBJ2-1, reads GAGVSQSPSNKVTEKGKDVELRCDPISGHTALYWYRQSLGQGLEFLIYFQGNSAPDKSGLPSDRFSAERTGGSVSTLTIQRTQQEDSAVYLCASSPPGVGLVDNEQFFGPGTRLTVL.

The J gene is TRBJ1-2, the V gene TRBV4-2; maybe TRBD1 (5 bases). V gave up 3 bases and J gave up 10 bases, with 18 bases separating them. There are 14 residues in the CDR3. Germline values: CDR1 LGHNA, CDR2 YNFKEQ. CDR3 residues: CASSQPGTAYYYTF. The CDR3 region has the DNA TGTGCCAGCAGCCAGCCTGGGACCGCCTACTACTACACCTTC.

This chain joins TRBV29-1 and TRBJ2-7, with D tentatively TRBD1 (6 bases). This CDR3 comprises 14 residues. V lost 5 bases and J 4 bases, leaving 18 bases between the germline ends. CDR1 SQVTM and CDR2 ANQGSEA come from the germline V gene. For the CDR3, the DNA is TGCAGCGTTACCAAGGTGGGGGCGCGGTACGAGCAGTACTTC. Residues: CSVTKVGARYEQYF.

This clonotype has only a few counts. The genes are TRBV12-3 or TRBV12-4 and TRBJ2-3; D gene ambiguous. The CDR3 consists of 13 residues. V lost 3 bases to trimming and J lost 2 bases, with 6 bases between them. CDR3 sequence reads: CASSFPTTDTQYF. The CDR3 region has the DNA TGTGCCAGCAGTTTTCCTACCACAGATACGCAGTATTTT.

The chain uses TRBV20-1 and TRBJ2-1, with 11 bases matching TRBD2. Per the germline V gene, CDR1 is DFQATT and CDR2 is SNEGSKA (reference sequence). Losses at the gene ends were 1 base for V and 1 base for J; bases not matched to a gene: 3. This CDR3 is 16 amino acids long. CDR3 region: CSARAGLAESYNEQFF. DNA of the CDR3: TGCAGTGCTAGAGCGGGACTAGCGGAGTCCTACAATGAGCAGTTCTTC.

This clonotype was found a few times. This sequence joins TRBV6-5 and TRBJ2-4; D remains unclear. The end of the DNA is better explained by TRBJ2-7, so the J call may be wrong. Germline V lookup: CDR1 MNHEY, CDR2 SVGAGI. The CDR3 extends over 15 amino acids. In DNA, the CDR3 is TGTGCCAGCAGTTACGGTCAACGGATTAATTACGAGCAGTACTTC. The encoded protein is CASSYGQRINYEQYF.

In DNA form, the CDR3 reads TGCGCCAGCAGCTCTCGGGACTCCTACAATGAGCAGTTCTTC. Translated: CASSSRDSYNEQFF. The chain employs TRBV4-1 and TRBJ2-1; D possibly corresponds to TRBD2 (5 bases). Germline loops: CDR1 MGHRA, CDR2 YSYEKL. This CDR3 has 14 amino acids. V shed 5 bases and J shed 0 bases, with 8 bases lying between them.

The V call is TRBV20-1, the J call TRBJ1-2, with D hard to call. Between the trimmed V and J ends, which lost 1 base and 7 bases, there was a span of 10 bases. The CDR3 covers 12 residues. Germline V gene lookup returns CDR1 DFQATT and CDR2 SNEGSKA (reference sequence). The CDR3 loop is CSARGDARGYTF. Written as DNA, the CDR3 is TGCAGTGCTAGAGGCGACGCTCGTGGCTACACCTTC.

Concerning this clonotype: A junction end diverges from the germline sequence, so it may reflect a read error. The CDR3 is CACSYNWGLRVNERFF. As DNA, the CDR3 is TGTGCCTGCAGTTATAATTGGGGACTTCGAGTGAATGAGCGGTTCTTC. V gene TRBV6-2 or TRBV6-3 combines with J gene TRBJ2-1; D possibly corresponds to TRBD2 (6 bases). Looked up from germline, CDR1 is MNHEY and CDR2 is SVGEGT. The CDR3 is made up of 16 amino acids.

This clonotype was recorded once. This chain joins TRBV15 and TRBJ2-1; D tentatively reads TRBD1 or TRBD2 (6 bases each). Germline CDR1 and CDR2: LNHNV and YYDKDF (reference sequence). Trimming took off 5 bases at V and 3 bases at J, with 20 bases between the two ends. The CDR3 sequence is 17 residues long. The CDR3 spells CATSGPPGAILYNEQFF. The CDR3 DNA reads as TGTGCCACCAGCGGCCCGCCGGGGGCCATACTCTACAATGAGCAGTTCTTC.

The chain employs TRBV20-1 and TRBJ2-5; D is perhaps TRBD1 (6 bases). The V end was cut by 0 bases, the J end by 1 base, with 9 bases between. Germline V gene sequence: CDR1 DFQATT, CDR2 SNEGSKA (reference sequence). The CDR3 has 14 residues. CDR3 protein: CSARDGGVQETQYF. CDR3 sequence (DNA): TGCAGTGCTAGAGATGGGGGCGTCCAAGAGACCCAGTACTTC.

This rearrangement joins TRBV24-1 to TRBJ2-1; D gene uncertain. The germline V and J ends were trimmed by 5 bases and 0 bases, with 7 bases remaining between them. Per the germline V gene, CDR1 is KGHDR and CDR2 is SFDVKD. The CDR3 has 14 amino acids. The CDR3 bases are TGTGCCACCAGTGCTCCGTACTCCTACAATGAGCAGTTCTTC. Translating gives CATSAPYSYNEQFF.

This chain links TRBV2 with TRBJ2-3; D possibly uses TRBD1 or TRBD2 (6 bases each). CDR1 and CDR2 (germline): SNHLY, FYNNEI. The CDR3 consists of 14 residues. Between the trimmed V and J ends, which lost 4 bases and 4 bases, there was a span of 12 bases. CDR3 in DNA: TGTGCCAGCAGTGTGGGGGGCCGCCCAGATACGCAGTATTTT. It specifies CASSVGGRPDTQYF. Full variable domain (missing parts from reference TRBV2 and TRBJ2-3): EPEVTQTPSHQVTQMGQEVILRCVPISNHLYFYWYRQILGQKVEFLVSFYNNEISEKSEIFDDQFSVERPDGSNFTLKIRSTKLEDSAMYFCASSVGGRPDTQYFGPGTRLTVL.

The V and J genes are TRBV12-3 or TRBV12-4 and TRBJ1-2; D unclear. V shed 5 bases and J shed 0 bases, with 13 bases lying between them. The CDR3 is 15 amino acids. The CDR3 DNA follows: TGTGCCAGCAGTCCTCGTGGAGGTCCTAACTATGGCTACACCTTC. This sequence encodes CASSPRGGPNYGYTF.

This clonotype was counted only a few times. The chain uses TRBV7-2 and TRBJ1-2; D is perhaps TRBD1 (6 bases). This CDR3 contains 15 residues. Germline CDR1 reads SGHTA; CDR2 reads FQGNSA. Trimming took 5 bases from V and 5 from J, leaving 18 bases between them. CDR3 bases: TGTGCCAGCAGCCCGGCACCGGGACAAGTATATGGCTACACCTTC. Translating gives CASSPAPGQVYGYTF.

CDR3 DNA: TGTGCCAGCAGTTACACATCCCTCCGGGGACTAGACCTCTCCTACAATGAGCAGTTCTTC. Translated: CASSYTSLRGLDLSYNEQFF. This chain uses TRBV6-5 with TRBJ2-1; 8 positions agree with TRBD2. Trimming took 2 bases from V and 0 from J; bases not matched to a gene: 15. The germline CDR1 and CDR2 sequences are MNHEY and SVGAGI. The CDR3 is 20 amino acids.